The present T cell receptor beta chain was sequenced within a study of CD8 T cells in Susac syndrome. Study-level results: The number of individuals included in the study's TCR sequencing and HLA analysis was acknowledged as relatively small.

CD8+ and CD4+ blood T cells underwent TCR beta sequencing. Those who served as multiple sclerosis controls were treatment-naive patients with stable or active relapsing-remitting disease. TEMRA cells were FACS-enriched, with CD8+ and CD4+ T cells isolated negatively. V was trimmed by 4 bases and J by 5 bases, leaving 20 bases between them. The CDR3 is made up of 16 amino acids. Random hexamers primed reverse transcription of about 0.45 to 1 ug RNA. MiXCR was run by TCRdb on the immunoSEQ multiplex PCR reads, yielding one entry per CDR3 protein. There are a few hundred thousand distinct CDR3 sequences in the sample; approximately 92% occur only once, and less than 0.075% lies in the top ten. In the case of this clonotype: Its antigen remains unknown.

Sequencing used CD4+ T cells from PBMCs. The chain recombines TRBV12-3 or TRBV12-4 with TRBJ1-1; D is possibly TRBD1 (5 bases). The sequence was collected from a human donor with multiple sclerosis. The CDR3 region is CASSSPGQTGGTEAFF. The CDR3 DNA sequence: TGTGCCAGCAGTTCCCCCGGACAAACCGGGGGGACTGAAGCTTTCTTT.